A selection of T cell receptor beta chains follows, all from one sample in a study of graft-versus-host responses after intestinal transplantation. No antigens are known for them. TCRdb's table, derived via immunoSEQ multiplex PCR, lists solely in-frame clones and lacks some. This sample has roughly 85,000 clones, with under 95% found just once. This specimen consisted of unstimulated CD8+ T cells sorted from spleen or lymph node cells, obtained before transplant. The receptors shown here come from a human donor who was the organ donor for an intestinal transplant. Each CDR3 is given with its conserved first and last residue. D genes are given only for firm matches. The size field is filled for only some rows; it gives once, few, many or a size class.

v_gene: TRBV7-2; d_gene: TRBD2; len: 18; abundance: .; j_gene: TRBJ2-5; CDR3aa: CASSLFAFGLAEQETQYF; CDR3nt: TGTGCCAGCAGCTTATTCGCGTTCGGACTAGCGGAACAAGAGACCCAGTACTTC
v_gene: TRBV19; d_gene: TRBD2; len: 15; abundance: .; j_gene: TRBJ2-2; CDR3aa: CATYSGKRNAGELFF; CDR3nt: TGTGCCACTTATAGCGGGAAACGGAACGCCGGGGAGCTGTTTTTT
v_gene: TRBV6-1; d_gene: TRBD1; len: 14; abundance: .; j_gene: TRBJ1-6; CDR3aa: CASRKRTGGSPLHF; CDR3nt: TGTGCCAGCAGGAAAAGGACAGGGGGATCACCCCTCCACTTT
v_gene: TRBV19; d_gene: .; len: 18; abundance: .; j_gene: TRBJ1-2; CDR3aa: CASSPSSSGGSISYGYTF; CDR3nt: TGTGCCAGTAGTCCCAGCAGCTCGGGGGGGTCTATCTCCTATGGCTACACCTTC
v_gene: TRBV27; d_gene: .; len: 14; abundance: .; j_gene: TRBJ1-5; CDR3aa: CASSFQGSNQPQHF; CDR3nt: TGTGCCAGCAGTTTTCAGGGGAGCAATCAGCCCCAGCATTTT
v_gene: TRBV9; d_gene: .; len: 18; abundance: .; j_gene: TRBJ2-2; CDR3aa: CASSPLGLGVPNTGELFF; CDR3nt: TGTGCCAGCAGCCCACTAGGGTTGGGAGTTCCGAACACCGGGGAGCTGTTTTTT
v_gene: TRBV13; d_gene: .; len: 16; abundance: .; j_gene: TRBJ2-3; CDR3aa: CASSLRGGPSTDTQYF; CDR3nt: TGTGCCAGCAGCTTACGAGGTGGGCCCAGCACAGATACGCAGTATTTT
v_gene: TRBV5-1; d_gene: .; len: 15; abundance: .; j_gene: TRBJ1-1; CDR3aa: CASSLVGFSNTEAFF; CDR3nt: TGCGCCAGCAGCTTGGTAGGGTTTTCGAACACTGAAGCTTTCTTT
v_gene: TRBV6-1; d_gene: TRBD2; len: 16; abundance: once; j_gene: TRBJ2-1; CDR3aa: CASSERSSGDYNEQFF; CDR3nt: TGTGCCAGCAGTGAAAGGTCTAGCGGGGATTACAATGAGCAGTTCTTC
v_gene: TRBV6-5; d_gene: .; len: 13; abundance: .; j_gene: TRBJ1-5; CDR3aa: CASSYSAIQPQHF; CDR3nt: TGTGCCAGCAGTTACTCAGCCATCCAGCCCCAGCATTTT
v_gene: TRBV29-1; d_gene: TRBD1; len: 12; abundance: once; j_gene: TRBJ2-7; CDR3aa: CSVSQGEYEQYF; CDR3nt: TGCAGCGTGTCACAGGGGGAGTACGAGCAGTACTTC
v_gene: TRBV5-1; d_gene: .; len: 14; abundance: .; j_gene: TRBJ2-7; CDR3aa: CASSLGGTFYEQYF; CDR3nt: TGCGCCAGCAGCTTGGGGGGAACTTTCTACGAGCAGTACTTC
v_gene: TRBV10-3; d_gene: .; len: 15; abundance: .; j_gene: TRBJ2-7; CDR3aa: CAISETGDLPYEQYF; CDR3nt: TGTGCCATCAGTGAGACAGGCGACCTCCCCTACGAGCAGTACTTC
v_gene: TRBV7-6; d_gene: .; len: 14; abundance: .; j_gene: TRBJ2-7; CDR3aa: CASSLDQAYREQYF; CDR3nt: TGTGCCAGCAGCTTAGATCAGGCATATAGGGAGCAGTACTTC
v_gene: TRBV6-1; d_gene: .; len: 13; abundance: .; j_gene: TRBJ2-7; CDR3aa: CASRDGAGYEQYF; CDR3nt: TGTGCCAGCAGGGACGGAGCCGGCTACGAGCAGTACTTC
v_gene: TRBV9; d_gene: .; len: 12; abundance: .; j_gene: TRBJ2-3; CDR3aa: CASSANRDTQYF; CDR3nt: TGTGCCAGCAGCGCAAACAGGGATACGCAGTATTTT
v_gene: TRBV4-1; d_gene: .; len: 14; abundance: .; j_gene: TRBJ2-5; CDR3aa: CASSQEKGEETQYF; CDR3nt: TGCGCCAGCAGCCAAGAAAAAGGGGAGGAGACCCAGTACTTC
v_gene: TRBV5-1; d_gene: .; len: 14; abundance: .; j_gene: TRBJ1-1; CDR3aa: CASSSGQMNTEAFF; CDR3nt: TGCGCCAGCAGTTCGGGACAAATGAACACTGAAGCTTTCTTT
v_gene: TRBV6-6; d_gene: TRBD2; len: 14; abundance: .; j_gene: TRBJ2-7; CDR3aa: CASYSGVSSYEQYF; CDR3nt: TGTGCCAGTTACAGCGGGGTTAGCTCCTACGAGCAGTACTTC
v_gene: TRBV19; d_gene: .; len: 14; abundance: .; j_gene: TRBJ2-3; CDR3aa: CASSPFRGADTQYF; CDR3nt: TGTGCCAGTAGTCCCTTCAGGGGAGCAGATACGCAGTATTTT
v_gene: TRBV14; d_gene: TRBD1; len: 15; abundance: .; j_gene: TRBJ1-4; CDR3aa: CASSLLGGMGEKLFF; CDR3nt: TGTGCCAGCAGCCTATTAGGGGGCATGGGTGAAAAACTGTTTTTT
v_gene: TRBV11-2; d_gene: .; len: 13; abundance: .; j_gene: TRBJ1-3; CDR3aa: CASRGVGRNTIYF; CDR3nt: TGTGCCAGCAGAGGGGTGGGGAGAAACACCATATATTTT
v_gene: TRBV19; d_gene: .; len: 13; abundance: .; j_gene: TRBJ1-5; CDR3aa: CASSIGQIQPQHF; CDR3nt: TGTGCCAGTAGTATCGGGCAGATCCAGCCCCAGCATTTT
v_gene: TRBV5-1; d_gene: .; len: 17; abundance: .; j_gene: TRBJ2-3; CDR3aa: CASSLLGDTPITDTQYF; CDR3nt: TGCGCCAGCAGCTTGTTAGGGGACACGCCGATCACAGATACGCAGTATTTT
v_gene: TRBV5-5; d_gene: .; len: 13; abundance: .; j_gene: TRBJ2-2; CDR3aa: CASSVLGTGELFF; CDR3nt: TGTGCCAGCAGCGTTCTCGGAACCGGGGAGCTGTTTTTT
v_gene: TRBV27; d_gene: .; len: 13; abundance: .; j_gene: TRBJ2-7; CDR3aa: CASSFLGVHEQYF; CDR3nt: TGTGCCAGCAGTTTTCTAGGAGTACACGAGCAGTACTTC
v_gene: TRBV5-1; d_gene: .; len: 13; abundance: .; j_gene: TRBJ1-2; CDR3aa: CASSLGQGHGYTF; CDR3nt: TGCGCCAGCAGCTTGGGTCAGGGTCATGGCTACACCTTC
v_gene: TRBV5-4; d_gene: TRBD1; len: 14; abundance: .; j_gene: TRBJ1-4; CDR3aa: CASSRTGVHEKLFF; CDR3nt: TGTGCCAGCAGCCGGACAGGGGTGCATGAAAAACTGTTTTTT
v_gene: TRBV19; d_gene: .; len: 14; abundance: .; j_gene: TRBJ1-1; CDR3aa: CASSIGGGFTEAFF; CDR3nt: TGTGCCAGTAGTATAGGGGGGGGCTTCACTGAAGCTTTCTTT
v_gene: TRBV11-2; d_gene: TRBD1; len: 16; abundance: few; j_gene: TRBJ2-2; CDR3aa: CASSLGQGGLGGELFF; CDR3nt: TGTGCCAGCAGCCTAGGACAGGGGGGATTGGGCGGGGAGCTGTTTTTT
v_gene: TRBV5-4; d_gene: .; len: 12; abundance: .; j_gene: TRBJ2-7; CDR3aa: CASSLGAYEQYF; CDR3nt: TGTGCCAGCAGCTTGGGAGCCTACGAGCAGTACTTC
v_gene: TRBV7-9; d_gene: .; len: 16; abundance: few; j_gene: TRBJ1-3; CDR3aa: CASSIRDPSSGNTIYF; CDR3nt: TGTGCCAGCAGCATCCGGGACCCAAGCTCTGGAAACACCATATATTTT
v_gene: TRBV6-5; d_gene: .; len: 16; abundance: .; j_gene: TRBJ1-5; CDR3aa: CASSYSGGGSNQPRHF; CDR3nt: TGTGCCAGCAGTTACTCTGGGGGCGGTAGCAATCAGCCCCGGCATTTT
v_gene: TRBV18; d_gene: TRBD1; len: 15; abundance: .; j_gene: TRBJ2-5; CDR3aa: CASSPQGAGKETQYF; CDR3nt: TGTGCCAGCTCACCCCAGGGGGCCGGCAAAGAGACCCAGTACTTC
v_gene: TRBV27; d_gene: .; len: 12; abundance: .; j_gene: TRBJ2-1; CDR3aa: CASSFLGYEQFF; CDR3nt: TGTGCCAGCAGTTTTCTAGGCTATGAGCAGTTCTTC
v_gene: TRBV9; d_gene: TRBD2; len: 19; abundance: .; j_gene: TRBJ2-3; CDR3aa: CASSVGVYVAGARTDTQYF; CDR3nt: TGTGCCAGCAGCGTAGGGGTATATGTAGCGGGGGCGCGCACAGATACGCAGTATTTT
v_gene: TRBV18; d_gene: .; len: 17; abundance: .; j_gene: TRBJ1-6; CDR3aa: CASSPESRVTGNSPLHF; CDR3nt: TGTGCCAGCTCACCTGAAAGCAGGGTTACCGGTAATTCACCCCTCCACTTT
v_gene: TRBV10-3; d_gene: .; len: 18; abundance: once; j_gene: TRBJ2-5; CDR3aa: CAISESNSVAGARTTQYF; CDR3nt: TGTGCCATCAGTGAGTCGAATTCAGTTGCGGGGGCCCGGACGACCCAGTACTTC
v_gene: TRBV6-6; d_gene: .; len: 13; abundance: .; j_gene: TRBJ2-3; CDR3aa: CASSYSRLDTQYF; CDR3nt: TGTGCCAGCAGTTACTCGAGATTAGATACGCAGTATTTT
v_gene: TRBV6-5; d_gene: .; len: 15; abundance: .; j_gene: TRBJ2-3; CDR3aa: CASSYLTGAPDTQYF; CDR3nt: TGTGCCAGCAGTTACCTCACAGGTGCCCCAGATACGCAGTATTTT
v_gene: TRBV7-9; d_gene: TRBD1; len: 13; abundance: once; j_gene: TRBJ1-2; CDR3aa: CASSGNRGYGYTF; CDR3nt: TGTGCCAGCAGCGGTAACAGGGGGTACGGCTACACCTTC
v_gene: TRBV7-6; d_gene: .; len: 17; abundance: .; j_gene: TRBJ2-3; CDR3aa: CASSPPTRFVRTDTQYF; CDR3nt: TGTGCCAGCAGCCCTCCGACTAGATTCGTTCGCACAGATACGCAGTATTTT
v_gene: TRBV5-4; d_gene: TRBD1; len: 14; abundance: .; j_gene: TRBJ1-2; CDR3aa: CASSLGQGDYGYTF; CDR3nt: TGTGCCAGCAGCTTGGGACAGGGGGACTATGGCTACACCTTC
v_gene: TRBV12-5; d_gene: .; len: 13; abundance: .; j_gene: TRBJ2-3; CDR3aa: CASGLGPTDTQYF; CDR3nt: TGTGCTAGTGGTTTGGGGCCCACAGATACGCAGTATTTT
v_gene: TRBV5-6; d_gene: .; len: 13; abundance: .; j_gene: TRBJ1-1; CDR3aa: CASSAPRTTEAFF; CDR3nt: TGTGCCAGCAGCGCCCCAAGGACGACTGAAGCTTTCTTT
v_gene: TRBV11-2; d_gene: .; len: 13; abundance: .; j_gene: TRBJ2-7; CDR3aa: CASSSLDDYEQYF; CDR3nt: TGTGCCAGCAGCTCTCTGGACGACTACGAGCAGTACTTC
v_gene: TRBV7-9; d_gene: .; len: 11; abundance: .; j_gene: TRBJ1-1; CDR3aa: CASSRNTEAFF; CDR3nt: TGTGCCAGCAGCCGTAACACTGAAGCTTTCTTT
v_gene: TRBV19; d_gene: .; len: 13; abundance: .; j_gene: TRBJ2-7; CDR3aa: CASGDGGSYEQYF; CDR3nt: TGTGCCTCGGGTGACGGAGGCTCCTACGAGCAGTACTTC
v_gene: TRBV7-3; d_gene: .; len: 15; abundance: .; j_gene: TRBJ1-1; CDR3aa: CASSLYPGNIPEAFF; CDR3nt: TGTGCCAGCAGCTTATATCCAGGGAATATCCCTGAAGCTTTCTTT
v_gene: TRBV11-1; d_gene: TRBD1; len: 14; abundance: .; j_gene: TRBJ2-5; CDR3aa: CASSVGTAEETQYF; CDR3nt: TGTGCCAGCAGCGTAGGGACAGCGGAAGAGACCCAGTACTTC
v_gene: TRBV27; d_gene: TRBD1; len: 12; abundance: .; j_gene: TRBJ1-1; CDR3aa: CASSSTGVEAFF; CDR3nt: TGTGCCAGCAGCTCGACAGGGGTTGAAGCTTTCTTT
v_gene: TRBV7-6; d_gene: .; len: 14; abundance: .; j_gene: TRBJ1-4; CDR3aa: CASSSAPGSEKLFF; CDR3nt: TGTGCCAGCAGCTCCGCCCCGGGTAGTGAAAAACTGTTTTTT
v_gene: TRBV2; d_gene: .; len: 16; abundance: once; j_gene: TRBJ2-1; CDR3aa: CASSDRRPINHNEQFF; CDR3nt: TGTGCCAGCAGTGATCGCAGACCTATTAATCACAATGAGCAGTTCTTC